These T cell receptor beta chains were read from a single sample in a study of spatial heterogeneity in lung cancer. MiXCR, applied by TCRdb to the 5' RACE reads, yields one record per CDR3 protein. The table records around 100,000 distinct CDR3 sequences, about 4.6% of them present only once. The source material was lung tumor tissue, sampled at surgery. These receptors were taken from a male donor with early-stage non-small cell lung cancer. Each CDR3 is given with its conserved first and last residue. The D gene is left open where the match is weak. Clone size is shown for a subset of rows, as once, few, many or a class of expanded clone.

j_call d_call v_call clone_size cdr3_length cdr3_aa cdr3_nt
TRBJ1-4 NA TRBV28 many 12 CASSLSREKLFF TGTGCCAGCAGTTTAAGTAGGGAAAAACTGTTTTTT
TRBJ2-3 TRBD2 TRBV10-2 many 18 CASSESGTSGRAWDTQYF TGCGCCAGCAGTGAGTCGGGGACTAGCGGGAGGGCCTGGGATACGCAGTATTTT
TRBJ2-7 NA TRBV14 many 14 CASSFLGNPYEQYF TGTGCCAGCAGCTTTTTGGGGAATCCCTACGAGCAGTACTTC
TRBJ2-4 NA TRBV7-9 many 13 CASSLAGANIQYF TGTGCCAGCAGCTTGGCAGGGGCAAACATTCAGTACTTC
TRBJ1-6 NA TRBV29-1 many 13 CSVAQSPRSPLHF TGCAGCGTCGCCCAGAGCCCTCGTTCACCCCTCCACTTT
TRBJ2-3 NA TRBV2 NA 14 CASSVMGFEDTQYF TGTGCCAGCAGTGTAATGGGGTTTGAAGATACGCAGTATTTT
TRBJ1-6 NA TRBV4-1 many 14 CASSPGSNNSPLHF TGCGCCAGCAGCCCGGGCTCCAACAATTCACCCCTCCACTTT
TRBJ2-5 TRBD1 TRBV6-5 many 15 CASRTSPGGLETQYF TGTGCCAGCAGAACGAGTCCAGGGGGCTTGGAGACCCAGTACTTC
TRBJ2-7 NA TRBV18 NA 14 CASSPGVQPYEQYF TGTGCCAGCTCACCCGGGGTCCAACCCTACGAGCAGTACTTC
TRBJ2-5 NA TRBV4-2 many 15 CASSQERQSQETQYF TGTGCCAGCAGCCAAGAGAGGCAAAGCCAAGAGACCCAGTACTTC
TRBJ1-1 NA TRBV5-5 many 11 CASSLVGEAFF TGTGCCAGCAGCTTGGTGGGGGAAGCTTTCTTT
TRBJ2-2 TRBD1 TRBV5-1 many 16 CASSLTGTEVTGELFF TGCGCCAGCAGCTTGACGGGGACAGAAGTCACCGGGGAGCTGTTTTTT
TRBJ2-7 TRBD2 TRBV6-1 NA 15 CASRAPSGAPYEQYF TGTGCCAGCAGGGCTCCGAGCGGGGCTCCCTACGAGCAGTACTTC
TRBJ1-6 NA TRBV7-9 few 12 CASSPDGSPLHF TGTGCCAGCAGTCCCGACGGTTCACCCCTCCACTTT
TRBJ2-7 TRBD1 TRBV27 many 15 CASRHDRGPFYEQYF TGTGCCAGCAGACACGACAGGGGGCCATTCTACGAGCAGTACTTC
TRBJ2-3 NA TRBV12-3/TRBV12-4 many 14 CASSLISSTDTQYF TGTGCCAGCAGTTTGATTAGTAGCACAGATACGCAGTATTTT
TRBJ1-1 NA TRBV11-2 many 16 CASSLFLGQANTEAFF TGTGCCAGCAGCTTATTTCTTGGGCAGGCGAACACTGAAGCTTTCTTT